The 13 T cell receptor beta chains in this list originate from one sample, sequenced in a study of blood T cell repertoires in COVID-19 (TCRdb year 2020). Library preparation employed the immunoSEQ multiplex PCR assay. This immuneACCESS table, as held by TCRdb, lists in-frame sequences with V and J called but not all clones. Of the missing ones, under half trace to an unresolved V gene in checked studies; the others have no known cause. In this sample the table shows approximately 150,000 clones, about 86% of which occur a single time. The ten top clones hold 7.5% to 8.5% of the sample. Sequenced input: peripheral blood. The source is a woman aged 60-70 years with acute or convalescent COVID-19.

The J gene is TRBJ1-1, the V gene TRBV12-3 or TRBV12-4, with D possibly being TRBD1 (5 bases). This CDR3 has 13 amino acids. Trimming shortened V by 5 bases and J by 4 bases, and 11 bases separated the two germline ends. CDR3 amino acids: CASSTQGSTEAFF. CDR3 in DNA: TGTGCCAGCAGTACCCAGGGTAGCACTGAAGCTTTCTTT.

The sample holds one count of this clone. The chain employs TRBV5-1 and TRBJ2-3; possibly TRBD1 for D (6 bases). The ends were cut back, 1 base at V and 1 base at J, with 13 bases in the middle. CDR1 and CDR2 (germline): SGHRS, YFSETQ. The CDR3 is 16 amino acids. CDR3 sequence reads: CASSLRQAGGTDTQYF. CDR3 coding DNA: TGCGCCAGCAGCTTGAGACAGGCTGGTGGCACAGATACGCAGTATTTT. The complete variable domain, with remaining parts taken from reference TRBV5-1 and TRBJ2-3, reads KAGVTQTPRYLIKTRGQQVTLSCSPISGHRSVSWYQQTPGQGLQFLFEYFSETQRNKGNFPGRFSGRQFSNSRSEMNVSTLELGDSALYLCASSLRQAGGTDTQYFGPGTRLTVL.

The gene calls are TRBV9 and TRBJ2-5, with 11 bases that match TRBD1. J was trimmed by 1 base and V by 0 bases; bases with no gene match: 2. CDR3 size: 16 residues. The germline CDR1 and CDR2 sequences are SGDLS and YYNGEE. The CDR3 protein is CASSVGDRGVQETQYF. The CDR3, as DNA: TGTGCCAGCAGCGTAGGGGACAGGGGGGTCCAAGAGACCCAGTACTTC.

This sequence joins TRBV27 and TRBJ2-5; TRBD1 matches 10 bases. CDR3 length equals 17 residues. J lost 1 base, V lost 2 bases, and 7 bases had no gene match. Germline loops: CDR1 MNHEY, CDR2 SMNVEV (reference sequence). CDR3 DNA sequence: TGTGCCAGCAGTTTAAATGTAGGGGACAGGGGCCAAGAGACCCAGTACTTC. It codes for CASSLNVGDRGQETQYF.

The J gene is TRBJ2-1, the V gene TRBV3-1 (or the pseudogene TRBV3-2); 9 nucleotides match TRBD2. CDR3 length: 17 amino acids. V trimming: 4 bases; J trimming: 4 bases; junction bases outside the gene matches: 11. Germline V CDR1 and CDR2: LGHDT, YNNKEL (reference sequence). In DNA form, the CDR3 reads TGTGCCAGCAGCCTAAGAGTCCTAGCGGGACCGTACAATGAGCAGTTCTTC. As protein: CASSLRVLAGPYNEQFF.

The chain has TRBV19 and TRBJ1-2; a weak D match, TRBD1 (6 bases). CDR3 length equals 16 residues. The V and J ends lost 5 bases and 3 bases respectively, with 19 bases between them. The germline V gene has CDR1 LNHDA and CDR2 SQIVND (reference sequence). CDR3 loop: CASSPPGHPSYYGYTF. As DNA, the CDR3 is TGTGCCAGTAGTCCCCCGGGACACCCTTCATACTATGGCTACACCTTC.

CDR3 DNA sequence: TGTGCCACCAGAGCGCGGGGGGGCTTCCAAGAGACCCAGTACTTC. Its protein product is CATRARGGFQETQYF. This rearrangement joins TRBV15 to TRBJ2-5; TRBD2 matches 9 bases. The V and J ends lost 6 bases and 1 base, in that order; junction bases with no gene match: 6. The CDR3 sequence is 15 residues long. Germline V CDR1 and CDR2: LNHNV, YYDKDF (reference sequence).

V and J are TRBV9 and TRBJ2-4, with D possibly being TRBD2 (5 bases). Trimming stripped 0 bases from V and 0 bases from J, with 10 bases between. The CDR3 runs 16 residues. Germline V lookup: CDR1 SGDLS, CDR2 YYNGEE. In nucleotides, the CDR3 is TGTGCCAGCAGCGTAGTAGGAGGCCTAGCCAAAAACATTCAGTACTTC. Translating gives CASSVVGGLAKNIQYF.

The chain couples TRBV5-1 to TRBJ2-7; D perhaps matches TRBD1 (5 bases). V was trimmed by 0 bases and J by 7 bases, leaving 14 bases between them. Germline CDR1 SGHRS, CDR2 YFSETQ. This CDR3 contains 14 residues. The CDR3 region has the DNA TGCGCCAGCAGCTTGGAAAGCCAGGGTCGGGAGCAGTACTTC. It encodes CASSLESQGREQYF.

The CDR3 here is CASSMDRVGSDTQYF. The CDR3 DNA reads as TGTGCCAGTAGTATGGACAGGGTAGGTTCAGATACGCAGTATTTT. This chain uses TRBV19 with TRBJ2-3, with 8 bases fitting TRBD1. The CDR3 runs to 15 residues. Looked up from germline, CDR1 is LNHDA and CDR2 is SQIVND (reference sequence). V lost 3 bases to trimming and J lost 4 bases; unmatched junction nucleotides: 6. Filled out from reference TRBV19 and TRBJ2-3, the complete variable domain reads DGGITQSPKYLFRKEGQNVTLSCEQNLNHDAMYWYRQDPGQGLRLIYYSQIVNDFQKGDIAEGYSVSREKKESFPLTVTSAQKNPTAFYLCASSMDRVGSDTQYFGPGTRLTVL.

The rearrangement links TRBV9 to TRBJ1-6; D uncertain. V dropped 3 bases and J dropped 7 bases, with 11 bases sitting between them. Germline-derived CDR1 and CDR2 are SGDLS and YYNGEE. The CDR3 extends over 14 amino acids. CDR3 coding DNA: TGTGCCAGCAGCGGCGGGGATCCAAATTCACCCCTCCACTTT. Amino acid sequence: CASSGGDPNSPLHF.

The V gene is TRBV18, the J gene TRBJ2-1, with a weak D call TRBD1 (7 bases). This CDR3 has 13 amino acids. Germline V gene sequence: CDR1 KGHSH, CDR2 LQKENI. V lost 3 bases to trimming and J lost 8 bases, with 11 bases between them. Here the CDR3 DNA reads TGTGCCAGCTCACCCCAGGGGGAGGATGAGCAGTTCTTC. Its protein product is CASSPQGEDEQFF. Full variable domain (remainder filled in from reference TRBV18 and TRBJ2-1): NAGVMQNPRHLVRRRGQEARLRCSPMKGHSHVYWYRQLPEEGLKFMVYLQKENIIDESGMPKERFSAEFPKEGPSILRIQQVVRGDSAAYFCASSPQGEDEQFFGPGTRLTVL.

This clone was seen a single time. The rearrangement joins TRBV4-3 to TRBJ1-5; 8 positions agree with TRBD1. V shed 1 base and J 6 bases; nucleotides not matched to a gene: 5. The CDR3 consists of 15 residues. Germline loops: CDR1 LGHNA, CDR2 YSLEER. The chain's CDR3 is CASSQVQGAGQPQHF. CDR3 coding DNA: TGCGCCAGCAGCCAAGTCCAGGGGGCGGGTCAGCCCCAGCATTTT.